The present T cell receptor (beta chain) was sequenced within a study of T-cell memory formation after mild COVID-19. Study conclusions and caveats: Largely, contracting CD4+ clones fell within CM and EM, and contracting CD8+ clones within EMRA.

In regard to this clonotype: Its specificity is unknown.

TCRdb re-derived calls from the 5' RACE reads in MiXCR, one entry per CDR3 protein. The sample consists of roughly 510,000 distinct CDR3 sequences, around a sixth of them appearing once. There are 14 residues in the CDR3. V dropped 7 bases and J dropped 0; count of bases not matched to a gene: 5. The source of this sequence is an adult woman who had mild COVID-19 (a few samples of this study predate the infection). Cell type and time point are not known. The specimen sequenced was PBMCs or a T cell subset sorted from them (not recorded which). V is TRBV5-3 and J is TRBJ2-3, with TRBD2 matching 7 bases. TRBV5-3 is annotated as an ORF whose role is uncertain. Here the CDR3 reads CARGTGRSTDTQYF. The CDR3 region has the DNA TGTGCCAGAGGGACCGGGAGGAGCACAGATACGCAGTATTTT.